Listed below are T cell receptor beta chains from one sample, sequenced in a study of cytomegalovirus exposure and HLA in healthy donors. Produced via immunoSEQ multiplex PCR; TCRdb's table is partial and in-frame only. The sample consists of about 230,000 clones, about 80% of them appearing once. The sample comprised PBMCs. These receptors were obtained from a middle-aged woman in good health and CMV-seronegative. Both conserved end residues are part of each CDR3. D genes are given only for firm matches. Not all rows give a size; the values are once, few, many and, for expanded clones, a class.

TRBD1	TRBV15	TRBJ2-7	.	TGTGCCACCAGCAGAGTACCAACAGGACAGGAGAACGTTCAGTACTTC	CATSRVPTGQENVQYF
TRBD2	TRBV11-2	TRBJ2-7	.	TGTGCCACCAAAAACTACGTAGGACTAGAGTCCGAGCAGTACTTC	CATKNYVGLESEQYF
TRBD2	TRBV5-1	TRBJ2-5	few	TGCGCCAGCAGAGCGGGGGATTTCCAAGAGACCCAGTACTTC	CASRAGDFQETQYF
.	TRBV7-9	TRBJ1-1	.	TGTGCCAGCAGCGCCCAGGGTGGCACTGAAGCTTTCTTT	CASSAQGGTEAFF
.	TRBV11-3	TRBJ2-7	.	TGTGCCAGCAGCTTAGAGGTAGCGGCCTCCTACGAGCAGTACTTC	CASSLEVAASYEQYF
.	TRBV7-8	TRBJ1-6	.	TGTGCCAGCAGCGCGGATATTCCCGGGAAGTATAATTCACCCCTCCACTTT	CASSADIPGKYNSPLHF
TRBD1	TRBV19	TRBJ1-2	.	TGTGCCAGTAGGGGACAGGAGGGATTAGTTTATGGCTACACCTTC	CASRGQEGLVYGYTF
.	TRBV21-1	TRBJ2-1	.	TGTGCCAGCAGCAAAGGGGGACTAGACCCCTACAATGAGCAGTTCTTC	CASSKGGLDPYNEQFF
TRBD2	TRBV7-3	TRBJ2-1	.	TGTGCCAGCAGCCCCCAGCGGACTAGCAATGAGCAGTTCTTC	CASSPQRTSNEQFF
TRBD2	TRBV5-4	TRBJ2-1	.	TGTGCCAGCAGCGGGACTAGCGGGGACAATGAGCAGTTCTTC	CASSGTSGDNEQFF
.	TRBV7-8	TRBJ2-2	once	TGTGCCAGCAGCTTGAACGGAGTCGGGGAGCTGTTTTTT	CASSLNGVGELFF
.	TRBV7-2	TRBJ2-7	once	TGTGCCAGCAGCTTAGATAATAACCTACCCGAGCAGTACTTC	CASSLDNNLPEQYF
.	TRBV5-5	TRBJ2-2	.	TGTGCCAGCAGCTTAAAGCCGGGCGGGGAGCTGTTTTTT	CASSLKPGGELFF
TRBD1	TRBV19	TRBJ2-1	.	TGTGCCAGTAGTAGTCGGACAGGGATCTCCAATGAGCAGTTCTTC	CASSSRTGISNEQFF
.	TRBV2	TRBJ1-1	.	TGTGCCAGCAGTCCCCGTGAGGGCTCTGGCACTGAAGCTTTCTTT	CASSPREGSGTEAFF
.	TRBV2	TRBJ2-3	.	TGTGCCAGCAGTGAAGATACAACAGATACGCAGTATTTT	CASSEDTTDTQYF
.	TRBV9	TRBJ1-6	.	TGTGCCAGCAGCGCTGACAGTCAATATTCACCCCTCCACTTT	CASSADSQYSPLHF
TRBD1	TRBV30	TRBJ1-6	.	TGTGCCTGGAGTGGGACAGGGGCGTGGAAGGGTTCACCCCTCCACTTT	CAWSGTGAWKGSPLHF
.	TRBV25-1	TRBJ1-2	.	TGTGCCAGCAGTGACCGCGGGGTAGTGGGGAACTATGGCTACACCTTC	CASSDRGVVGNYGYTF
TRBD1	TRBV9	TRBJ2-1	.	TGTGCCAGCAGCGTAGTCCAGGGGGCAGGGGCCGAGCAGTTCTTC	CASSVVQGAGAEQFF
TRBD1	TRBV2	TRBJ2-7	.	TGTGCCAGCAGGCGGGACAGGTCCCTAAGCTCCTACGAGCAGTACTTC	CASRRDRSLSSYEQYF
.	TRBV23-1	TRBJ2-7	.	TGCCCGCCGAAGGAACAGATATACGAGCAGTACTTC	CPPKEQIYEQYF
TRBD1	TRBV28	TRBJ2-4	.	TGTGCCAGCAGGGGACAGGGAGGGAACATTCAGTACTTC	CASRGQGGNIQYF
TRBD1	TRBV28	TRBJ1-4	.	TGTGCCAGCACGGTTTACGCGGGACAGGTTAATGAAAAACTGTTTTTT	CASTVYAGQVNEKLFF
.	TRBV15	TRBJ2-2	few	TGTGCCACCAGCAGAGATATCGGCGGGGAGCTGTTTTTT	CATSRDIGGELFF
.	TRBV5-1	TRBJ1-3	.	TGCGCCAGCAGCTCGGAGGTCGGAAACACCATATATTTT	CASSSEVGNTIYF
TRBD1	TRBV5-6	TRBJ1-2	.	TGTGCCAGCAGCTTGTGGCCTCCCACAGGGGATTATGGCTACACCTTC	CASSLWPPTGDYGYTF
.	TRBV5-1	TRBJ2-7	.	TGCGCCAGCAGCTTGGTGCAGGGCCCTTACGAGCAGTACTTC	CASSLVQGPYEQYF
.	TRBV10-1	TRBJ1-2	.	TGCGCCAGGGGAGTTTATGGCTACACCTTC	CARGVYGYTF
.	TRBV7-2	TRBJ2-5	.	TGTGCCAGCAAGCGGAGGACCGTAGAGACCCAGTACTTC	CASKRRTVETQYF
.	TRBV28	TRBJ2-1	.	TGTGCCAGCAGTTTAGCGGGGGCTGGGGGGAATGAGCAGTTCTTC	CASSLAGAGGNEQFF